This T cell receptor (beta chain) was sequenced for a study of Graves' ophthalmopathy and Graves' hyperthyroidism. The wider study: Hyperthyroidism was classified as stable if no ophthalmopathy occurred within 18 months of follow-up. Notes on the study in general: Ophthalmopathy versus stable hyperthyroidism: 13-signature model gave roughly 88% sensitivity, 81.08% specificity.

This clonotype showed up many times. What it binds is unknown. Amplification of TCR beta CDR3 regions used RNA transcripts. Second-round multiplex PCR came after first-round RT-PCR with HTBI primers. Using its own MiXCR run on the multiplex PCR reads, TCRdb lists one record per CDR3 protein. Of approximately 540,000 distinct CDR3 sequences listed, about two fifths were seen once; the top ten hold roughly 4%. The TCR sequence derives from an adult man with Graves' hyperthyroidism. The sequenced material came from peripheral blood or thyroid tissue (not recorded which).

The CDR3 bases are TGTGCCAGCAGCGGAGAGGGGACGGGCCACTACGAGCAGTACTTC. This gives the protein CASSGEGTGHYEQYF. V gene TRBV9 combines with J gene TRBJ2-7; TRBD1 or TRBD2 may be the D gene (5 bases each). V dropped 3 bases and J dropped 3 bases, with 16 bases sitting between them. In germline, CDR1 is SGDLS, CDR2 YYNGEE. The CDR3 covers 15 residues.